The sequence of this T cell receptor beta chain was determined in a study of cytomegalovirus exposure and HLA in healthy donors. Comment on this clone: Its cognate antigen is unknown.

Study-level points and caveats: The majority of CMV-associated TCR beta chains were reported as apparently HLA-restricted in a later analysis. Most TCR sequences were seen very rarely across donors, but some public TCRs occurred in many. Earlier results showed most TCR beta V segments being productive about 87% or about 30% of the time. CMV serostatus was the sole immune exposure data available.

The primer mix had 60 Vbeta and 13 Jbeta primers. Clones were read by immunoSEQ multiplex PCR, and TCRdb kept only the in-frame ones, dropping some. The table lists approximately 150,000 clones, roughly 80% of them singletons. The germline V gene has CDR1 SGHVS and CDR2 FNYEAQ. The CDR3 loop spans 13 amino acids. The V and J genes are TRBV7-6 and TRBJ2-5, with D perhaps TRBD1 (6 bases). The J call is doubtful: the DNA matches TRBJ2-7 better. Sequencing was carried out using PBMCs. This TCR derives from a man between 35 and 55 years old in good health and CMV-seronegative. The DNA for the CDR3 is TGTGCCAGCAGCAGCAGGGACACCTACGAGCAGTACTTC. Protein sequence: CASSSRDTYEQYF.